This T cell receptor (beta chain) emerged from a study of blood T cell repertoires in COVID-19. Germline V gives CDR1 SGDLS, CDR2 YYNGEE. There are 18 residues in the CDR3. V shed 3 bases and J 2 bases; nucleotides not matched to a gene: 14. Clones were sequenced by immunoSEQ multiplex PCR, and TCRdb holds only the in-frame ones, with some missing. Among about half a million clones listed, over 75% were seen once. This TCR was recovered from a human donor in a cohort sampled during active COVID-19. The chain is built from TRBV9 and TRBJ1-1, with 9 bases fitting TRBD1. Sequencing was done on a sample of peripheral blood. The CDR3 reads CASSAGGGTGQVNTEAFF. The CDR3 nucleotides are TGTGCCAGCAGCGCGGGGGGTGGGACAGGGCAAGTCAACACTGAAGCTTTCTTT.